These 10 T cell receptor beta chains were all obtained from the same sample, sequenced in a study of a mutant IDH1 vaccine in newly diagnosed glioma (dated by TCRdb to 2020 to 2023). Receptor libraries were prepared by the immunoSEQ multiplex PCR assay. TCRdb provides this immuneACCESS table in a form limited to in-frame rearrangements. Some clones are lacking; in checked studies, under half of them reflect an unresolved V gene, and why the rest are absent is not known. The sample table shows tens of thousands of clones, and more than 85% are seen once. 2.6% of the sample is held by the ten biggest clonotypes. The sample's time point label, decoded: baseline, week 1 (first vaccination visit). The treatment or condition label for this specimen denotes: pre-vaccination baseline after standard-of-care therapy. The sample consisted of PBMCs, taken from a glioma patient treated with radiotherapy, temozolomide or both. The receptors stem from a man aged 50 or older with glioma.

This chain links TRBV28 with TRBJ2-6; 8 bases fit TRBD1. Germline loops: CDR1 MDHEN, CDR2 SYDVKM. The junction had 4 bases not matched to a gene; V was cut back by 2 bases and J by 1 base. CDR3 size: 17 residues. CDR3 DNA: TGTGCCAGCAGTTTACGGACAGGGAGATCTGGGGCCAACGTCCTGACTTTC. Translation gives CASSLRTGRSGANVLTF.

V and J are TRBV6-5 and TRBJ2-1, with 8 bases aligning to TRBD1. V shed 2 bases and J 6 bases; nucleotides not matched to a gene: 6. The CDR3 sequence is 15 residues long. The germline V gene has CDR1 MNHEY and CDR2 SVGAGI. The CDR3 here is CASSYRQGSSNEQFF. CDR3 coding DNA: TGTGCCAGCAGTTACCGACAGGGGTCCAGCAATGAGCAGTTCTTC.

This clone was recorded a few times. The rearrangement links TRBV13 to TRBJ1-5; 8 bases align to TRBD1. CDR1 PRHDT and CDR2 FYEKMQ come from the germline V gene (reference sequence). CDR3 length equals 15 residues. J lost 4 bases, V lost 3 bases, and 5 bases had no gene match. The CDR3 DNA sequence: TGTGCCAGCAGCTTTTCGAACAGGGGGAATCAGCCCCAGCATTTT. Encoded protein: CASSFSNRGNQPQHF.

V is TRBV4-3 and J is TRBJ2-5; maybe TRBD2 (5 bases). Germline V lookup: CDR1 LGHNA, CDR2 YSLEER. V lost 1 base, J lost 4 bases, and 10 bases lay in between. CDR3 length equals 14 residues. In nucleotides, the CDR3 is TGCGCCAGCAGCCAAGTTTTCGAGGGAGAGACCCAGTACTTC. Protein sequence: CASSQVFEGETQYF.

The V call is TRBV5-5, the J call TRBJ2-5, with D maybe TRBD1 (6 bases). The tail of the sequence fits TRBJ2-7 better, so the J call may be wrong. The V gene's germline CDR1 is SGHKS and CDR2 YYEKEE (reference sequence). This CDR3 has 14 amino acids. The CDR3 protein is CASSLAGSRGEQYF. CDR3 nucleotide sequence: TGTGCCAGCAGCTTGGCCGGCAGCAGGGGCGAGCAGTACTTC.

The rearrangement uses TRBV19 and TRBJ1-4; 8 bases line up with TRBD1. The CDR3 covers 16 residues. CDR1 is LNHDA and CDR2 is SQIVND in the germline V gene (reference sequence). The V segment lost 5 bases and the J segment 3 bases; nucleotides outside the gene matches: 8. CDR3 amino acids: CASSAADRGPNEKLFF. The DNA for the CDR3 is TGTGCCAGTAGTGCAGCTGACAGGGGACCTAATGAAAAACTGTTTTTT.

The gene calls are TRBV5-4 and TRBJ2-3; TRBD2 aligns across 14 bases. The V segment lost 0 bases and the J segment 1 base; nucleotides outside the gene matches: 4. From germline, CDR1 is SGHNT and CDR2 YYREEE (reference sequence). The CDR3 sequence is 18 residues long. CDR3 sequence reads: CASSLAPGLAGGTDTQYF. CDR3 DNA: TGTGCCAGCAGCTTGGCCCCGGGACTAGCGGGAGGCACAGATACGCAGTATTTT.

V and J are TRBV10-1 and TRBJ2-1; D could derive from TRBD1 or TRBD2 (5 bases each). Per the germline V gene, CDR1 is WNHNN and CDR2 is SYGVQD (reference sequence). The CDR3 consists of 12 residues. Deletions cut 6 bases from V and 9 bases from J, with 12 bases between. The CDR3, as DNA: TGCGCCAGCAGGGGGGTCGGCGGTGAGCAGTTCTTC. Encoded protein: CASRGVGGEQFF.

The rearrangement uses TRBV2 and TRBJ2-1; D possibly corresponds to TRBD2 (6 bases). Trimming left V 8 bases short and J 9 bases short, with 17 bases between. This CDR3 is built from 13 residues. The germline V gene has CDR1 SNHLY and CDR2 FYNNEI. The CDR3 reads CASSGTPDGEQFF. The CDR3 nucleotides are TGTGCCAGCTCGGGGACTCCTGACGGTGAGCAGTTCTTC.

This chain joins TRBV5-1 and TRBJ2-2; D is uncertain. Germline CDR1 reads SGHRS; CDR2 reads YFSETQ. The CDR3 extends over 14 amino acids. Between the trimmed V and J ends, which lost 0 bases and 4 bases, there was a span of 7 bases. CDR3 region: CASSLGDTTGELFF. As DNA, the CDR3 is TGCGCCAGCAGCTTGGGAGACACCACCGGGGAGCTGTTTTTT.